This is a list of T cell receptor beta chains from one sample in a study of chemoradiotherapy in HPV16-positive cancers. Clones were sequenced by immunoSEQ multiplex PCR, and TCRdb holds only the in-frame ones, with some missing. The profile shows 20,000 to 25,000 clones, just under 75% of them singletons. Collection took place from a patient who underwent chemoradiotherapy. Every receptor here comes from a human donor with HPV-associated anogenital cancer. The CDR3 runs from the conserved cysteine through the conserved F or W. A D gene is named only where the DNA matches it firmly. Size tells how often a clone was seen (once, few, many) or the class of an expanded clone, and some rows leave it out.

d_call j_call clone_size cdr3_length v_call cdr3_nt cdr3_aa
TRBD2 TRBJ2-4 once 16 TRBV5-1 TGCGCCAGCAGCCGCGGGGGGCAGGGTGAAAAAAACATTCAGTACTTC CASSRGGQGEKNIQYF
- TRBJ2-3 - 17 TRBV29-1 TGCAGCGTTCGTGCTCCAATGGTGGACACGGGCACAGATACGCAGTATTTT CSVRAPMVDTGTDTQYF
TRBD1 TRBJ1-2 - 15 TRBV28 TGTGCCAGCAGTTCTTCAGGGGGCAGTGGCTATGGCTACACCTTC CASSSSGGSGYGYTF
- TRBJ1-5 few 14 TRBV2 TGTGCCAGCGCGGGAGCCCATAGCAATCAGCCCCAGCATTTT CASAGAHSNQPQHF
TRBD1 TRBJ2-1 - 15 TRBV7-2 TGTGCCAGCAGCTTAGCCCGGGACAGGGTCGATGAGCAGTTCTTC CASSLARDRVDEQFF
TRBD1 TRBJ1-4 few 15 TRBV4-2 TGTGCCAGCAGCTTGGGGGAGGGGACAGGCGAAAAACTGTTTTTT CASSLGEGTGEKLFF
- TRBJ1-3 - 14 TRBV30 TGTGCCTGGAGTGCGTTAGCATCTGGAAACACCATATATTTT CAWSALASGNTIYF
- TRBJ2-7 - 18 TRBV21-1 TGTGCCAGCAGCAGAGAGTACGACAGAGGGGGGGTAACCTACGAGCAGTACTTC CASSREYDRGGVTYEQYF
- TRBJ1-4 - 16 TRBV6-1 TGTGCCAGCAGTGAATTCTGGGGTTCAACTAATGAAAAACTGTTTTTT CASSEFWGSTNEKLFF
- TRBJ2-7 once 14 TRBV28 TGTGCCAGCAGTTTCGACAGGCTACCCTACGAGCAGTACTTC CASSFDRLPYEQYF
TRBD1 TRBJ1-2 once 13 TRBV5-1 TGCGCCAGCAGCTTACAGGGGGCCCGTGGCTACACCTTC CASSLQGARGYTF
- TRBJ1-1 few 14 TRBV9 TGTGCCAGCAGCGTCGGACAGTCGAACGCTGAAGCTTTCTTT CASSVGQSNAEAFF
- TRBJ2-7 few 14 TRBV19 TGTGCCAGTAGTATTGGAGGGGCCTCCTACGAGCAGTACTTC CASSIGGASYEQYF
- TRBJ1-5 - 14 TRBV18 TGTGCCAGCTCACCATTGGGTATGAATCAGCCCCAGCATTTT CASSPLGMNQPQHF
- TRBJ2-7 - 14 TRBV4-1 TGCGCCAGCAGCTTGACGGGAAACTCCTACGAGCAGTACTTC CASSLTGNSYEQYF
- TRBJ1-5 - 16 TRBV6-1 TGTGCCAGCAGTGTAAGGGCAGCCGGGGCCAATCAGCCCCAGCATTTT CASSVRAAGANQPQHF
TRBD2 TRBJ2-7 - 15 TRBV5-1 TGCGCCAGCAGCCCTTCTCAAGCGACCGGGGGGGAGCAGTACTTC CASSPSQATGGEQYF
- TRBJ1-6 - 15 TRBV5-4 TGTGCCAGCAGCCCGGGGGGGGGCTTGGGTTCACCCCTCCACTTT CASSPGGGLGSPLHF
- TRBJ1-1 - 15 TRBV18 TGTGCCAGCTCACCGGTGGGGACCTCCGACACTGAAGCTTTCTTT CASSPVGTSDTEAFF
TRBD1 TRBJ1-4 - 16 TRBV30 TGTGCCTGGAGTGTAAGAGGGACAGGGGGTAATGAAAAACTGTTTTTT CAWSVRGTGGNEKLFF
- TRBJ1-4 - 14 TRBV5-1 TGCGCCAGCAGCTTCAGGGCGGGCGGTGAAAAACTGTTTTTT CASSFRAGGEKLFF
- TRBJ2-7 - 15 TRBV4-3 TGCGCCAGCAGCCAAGATAAGAAAGGGGACTACGAGCAGTACTTC CASSQDKKGDYEQYF
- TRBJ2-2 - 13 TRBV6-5 TGTGCCAGCAGTTCGATGTTGAGGGGGGAGCTGTTTTTT CASSSMLRGELFF
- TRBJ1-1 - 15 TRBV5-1 TGCGCCAGCAGCTTAGGGGTAGGCATGAACACTGAAGCTTTCTTT CASSLGVGMNTEAFF
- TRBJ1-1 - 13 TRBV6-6 TGTGCCAGCAGAACCGGGGAGAACACTGAAGCTTTCTTT CASRTGENTEAFF
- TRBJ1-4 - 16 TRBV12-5 TGTGCTAGTGGTTTGGTATTAAGCCGGACTAATGAAAAACTGTTTTTT CASGLVLSRTNEKLFF
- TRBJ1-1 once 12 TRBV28 TGTGCCAGCAGTTTTGGGGAGGATGAAGCTTTCTTT CASSFGEDEAFF
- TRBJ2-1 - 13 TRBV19 TGTGCCAGTAGTGTGGGGACTCTTAATGAGCAGTTCTTC CASSVGTLNEQFF
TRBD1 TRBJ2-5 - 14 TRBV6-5 TGTGCCAGCAGTTTAGGGACAGGGGTTGATGAGCAGTACTTC CASSLGTGVDEQYF
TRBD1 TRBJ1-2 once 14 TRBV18 TGTGCCAGCTCACAGACAGGGGGAGGCTATGGCTACACCTTC CASSQTGGGYGYTF
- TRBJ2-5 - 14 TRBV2 TGTGCCAGCGGACCTCACAGGGAACAAGAGACCCAGTACTTC CASGPHREQETQYF
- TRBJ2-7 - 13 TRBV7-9 TGTGCCAGCAGCTTAGAAAACAGCTACGAGCAGTACTTC CASSLENSYEQYF
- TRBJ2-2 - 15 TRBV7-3 TGTGCCAGCAGCGTCAACAGTGGGTACACCGGGGAGCTGTTTTTT CASSVNSGYTGELFF
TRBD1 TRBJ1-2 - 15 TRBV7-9 TGTGCCAGCAGCTTTCCAGGGACAGGGCGCTATGGCTACACCTTC CASSFPGTGRYGYTF
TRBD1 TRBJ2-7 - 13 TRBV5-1 TGCGCCAGCAACCCGGGACAGGGCCTCGAGCAGTACTTC CASNPGQGLEQYF
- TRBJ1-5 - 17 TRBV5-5 TGTGCCAGCAGCTTGGTGTTTGGCGGGAATAGCAATCAGCCCCAGCATTTT CASSLVFGGNSNQPQHF
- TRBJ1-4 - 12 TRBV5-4 TGTGCCAGCAGCGCGACTAATGAAAAACTGTTTTTT CASSATNEKLFF
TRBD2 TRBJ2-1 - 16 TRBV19 TGTGCCAGTAGTATACTGACTAGCGGGGGGAACAATGAGCAGTTCTTC CASSILTSGGNNEQFF
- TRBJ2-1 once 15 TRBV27 TGTGCCAGCAGCGAGACAGGCCTGGGCGCCCATGAGCAGTTCTTC CASSETGLGAHEQFF
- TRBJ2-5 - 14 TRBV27 TGTGCCAGCAGTTTTGGGCACCTTCAAGAGACCCAGTACTTC CASSFGHLQETQYF
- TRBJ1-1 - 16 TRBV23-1 TGCGCCAGCGGGGGGATAGGTACGAGACATAACACTGAAGCTTTCTTT CASGGIGTRHNTEAFF
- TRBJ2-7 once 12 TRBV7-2 TGTGCCAGCAGCTTAATGAAGTACGAGCAGTACTTC CASSLMKYEQYF